What follows are 31 T cell receptor beta chains derived from one specimen sequenced in a study of blood T cell repertoires in COVID-19. Profiling relied on immunoSEQ multiplex PCR, and the TCRdb table lists in-frame clones only, not all of them. The sample has 60,000 to 95,000 clones, more than 75% seen once. Input material: peripheral blood. The receptors shown here come from a human donor in a cohort sampled during active COVID-19.

The chain recombines TRBV7-2 with TRBJ2-7; 7 nucleotides line up with TRBD2. The CDR3 has 15 amino acids. The ends lost 4 bases at V and 6 bases at J; junction bases unmatched: 12. Per germline, CDR1 SGHTA and CDR2 FQGNSA. CDR3 bases: TGTGCCAGCAGCTCCCCAGTGGCGGGGGAGCTCGAGCAGTACTTC. Encoded protein: CASSSPVAGELEQYF.

This chain joins TRBV18 and TRBJ1-2; 8 nucleotides agree with TRBD1. This CDR3 contains 16 residues. From germline, CDR1 is KGHSH and CDR2 LQKENI. V shed 0 bases, J shed 7 bases, and the junction held 10 bases outside the gene matches. In DNA form, the CDR3 reads TGTGCCAGCTCACCACCGACGACAGGGGATAGATTTGGCTACACCTTC. Its translation: CASSPPTTGDRFGYTF.

This clone was seen once. J is TRBJ1-6 and V is TRBV7-9, with D possibly matching TRBD1 (5 bases). V lost 1 base and J 10 bases, leaving 11 bases between the germline ends. This CDR3 comprises 14 residues. Germline values: CDR1 SEHNR, CDR2 FQNEAQ (reference sequence). This CDR3 is CASSLGERGSPLHF. The CDR3 coding sequence is TGTGCCAGCAGCTTAGGAGAGCGGGGGTCACCCCTCCACTTT.

The rearrangement joins TRBV4-2 to TRBJ2-3, with TRBD2 matching 10 bases. J was trimmed by 4 bases and V by 0 bases; bases with no gene match: 4. This CDR3 has 16 amino acids. Germline lookup yields CDR1 LGHNA and CDR2 YNFKEQ. CDR3 residues: CASSQDPAGGPDTQYF. The DNA for the CDR3 is TGTGCCAGCAGCCAAGATCCAGCGGGGGGGCCAGATACGCAGTATTTT.

CDR3 region: CASSLGGRGASTDTQYF. The CDR3 nucleotides read TGTGCCAGCAGCTTAGGGGGGCGGGGGGCCAGCACAGATACGCAGTATTTT. The chain uses TRBV11-3 and TRBJ2-3; TRBD2 agrees at 8 bases. This CDR3 region has 17 residues. The germline CDR1 and CDR2 sequences are SGHNT and YENEEA. V dropped 1 base and J dropped 0; count of bases not matched to a gene: 6.

V is TRBV11-2 and J is TRBJ1-3; D call uncertain. V was cut by 4 bases and J by 7 bases, with 14 bases left in between. The germline gives CDR1 SGHAT, CDR2 FQNNGV. This CDR3 spans 14 amino acids. This chain's CDR3 is CASSSALSRNTIYF. The CDR3 DNA is TGTGCCAGCAGCTCGGCCCTTTCCAGGAACACCATATATTTT.

This clone has a single count. In DNA, the CDR3 is TGCGCCAGCAGCCAAGATAGCAGCGGGGGGTCCTACGAGCAGTACTTC. It yields the protein CASSQDSSGGSYEQYF. The chain employs TRBV4-3 and TRBJ2-7, with 9 positions matching TRBD2. The CDR3 is 16 residues long. The germline gives CDR1 LGHNA, CDR2 YSLEER. After removal of 0 bases from V and 1 base from J, the junction contained 4 bases not matched to a gene.

V gene TRBV19 combines with J gene TRBJ2-7, with D possibly TRBD2 on 5 matching bases. V lost 3 bases to trimming and J lost 2 bases, with 8 bases between them. The CDR3 runs 13 residues. CDR1 is LNHDA and CDR2 is SQIVND in the germline V gene (reference sequence). CDR3 nucleotides: TGTGCCAGTAGTATGGGGAGTACCTACGAGCAGTACTTC. Amino acids: CASSMGSTYEQYF.

On this clone: The sample holds other DNA sequences that translate to the same CDR3. The chain joins TRBV4-3 to TRBJ1-2; a possible D gene is TRBD1 (5 bases). Germline CDR1 and CDR2: LGHNA and YSLEER. CDR3 length: 15 residues. V was clipped by 0 bases and J by 4 bases, with 12 bases between them. As DNA, the CDR3 is TGCGCCAGCAGCCAAGATAGGAGCAGGGTCTATGGCTACACCTTC. This gives the protein CASSQDRSRVYGYTF.

V gene TRBV6-2 or TRBV6-3 combines with J gene TRBJ2-7; 7 nucleotides line up with TRBD1. CDR3 length equals 13 residues. Germline V gene data show CDR1 as MNHEY and CDR2 as SVGEGT. Losses at the gene ends were 0 bases for V and 6 bases for J; bases not matched to a gene: 2. The CDR3 nucleotides are TGTGCCAGCAGTTACTCAGACAGGGCCGAGCAGTACTTC. It specifies CASSYSDRAEQYF.

This chain connects TRBV2 to TRBJ2-3; 14 bases match TRBD2. V gave up 8 bases and J gave up 4 bases; unmatched junction bases: 5. CDR3 length: 15 residues. Germline CDR1 reads SNHLY; CDR2 reads FYNNEI. The CDR3 loop reads CASGRTSGGSDTQYF. CDR3 in DNA: TGTGCCAGCGGCCGGACTAGCGGGGGGTCAGATACGCAGTATTTT.

The rearrangement joins TRBV6-2 or TRBV6-3 to TRBJ2-3, with D possibly matching TRBD2 (6 bases). The CDR3 is 14 residues long. In germline, CDR1 is MNHEY, CDR2 SVGEGT. V was cut by 4 bases and J by 3 bases, with 11 bases left in between. This CDR3 reads CASSSRRETDTQYF. The CDR3 nucleotides are TGTGCCAGCAGTTCCCGGAGGGAGACAGATACGCAGTATTTT.

V and J are TRBV30 and TRBJ2-1; 7 bases are a match to TRBD1. The CDR3 loop spans 15 amino acids. CDR1 and CDR2 from the germline V gene are GTSNPN and SVGIG (reference sequence). J gave up 7 bases and V 3 bases, and 12 bases lay outside the gene matches. In DNA form, the CDR3 reads TGTGCCTGGAGCGCCCCGAGACAGGGTTCAAATGAGCAGTTCTTC. Amino acids: CAWSAPRQGSNEQFF.

The rearrangement uses TRBV10-3 and TRBJ2-1; 8 nucleotides agree with TRBD1. V dropped 2 bases and J dropped 4; count of bases not matched to a gene: 4. The CDR3 is 15 residues long. The germline V gene encodes CDR1 ENHRY and CDR2 SYGVKD. The CDR3, as DNA: TGTGCCATCAGTGAGCGGGACAGGAGTTACAATGAGCAGTTCTTC. This translates into CAISERDRSYNEQFF.

The chain combines TRBV18 with TRBJ2-7, with no clear D. The ends were cut back, 2 bases at V and 3 bases at J, with 5 bases in the middle. This CDR3 has 12 residues. In germline, CDR1 is KGHSH, CDR2 LQKENI. Here the CDR3 reads CASSPESYEQYF. CDR3 DNA: TGTGCCAGCTCACCAGAGAGCTACGAGCAGTACTTC. Combining the CDR3 with reference TRBV18 and TRBJ2-7 gives the whole variable domain NAGVMQNPRHLVRRRGQEARLRCSPMKGHSHVYWYRQLPEEGLKFMVYLQKENIIDESGMPKERFSAEFPKEGPSILRIQQVVRGDSAAYFCASSPESYEQYFGPGTRLTVT.

V gene TRBV19 combines with J gene TRBJ1-2; D perhaps matches TRBD1 (6 bases). The length of the CDR3 is 15 residues. Germline V gives CDR1 LNHDA, CDR2 SQIVND (reference sequence). V dropped 7 bases and J dropped 2 bases, with 17 bases sitting between them. CDR3 nucleotide sequence: TGTGCCAGTACTCCCTGGGACACCGCAAACTATGGCTACACCTTC. Amino acid sequence: CASTPWDTANYGYTF.

This clone appeared a few times. The chain employs TRBV4-1 and TRBJ2-7; weak D call: TRBD1 (5 bases). Trimming took 1 base from V and 3 from J, leaving 13 bases between them. CDR1 and CDR2 from the germline V gene are MGHRA and YSYEKL. The CDR3 has 15 residues. The CDR3 region is CASSQVSSTDYEQYF. CDR3 DNA sequence: TGCGCCAGCAGCCAAGTATCGTCGACAGACTACGAGCAGTACTTC.

This sequence joins TRBV15 and TRBJ2-1; TRBD1 is a possible D gene (6 bases). The length of the CDR3 is 15 residues. In germline, CDR1 is LNHNV, CDR2 YYDKDF (reference sequence). V was shortened by 1 base and J by 6 bases, with 13 bases between the two germline ends. The CDR3 region has the DNA TGTGCCACCAGCAGAGGCCAGGGGTGGGGCAATGAGCAGTTCTTC. Translated: CATSRGQGWGNEQFF.

This rearrangement joins TRBV7-2 to TRBJ2-2; D is possibly TRBD1 (5 bases). Germline-derived CDR1 and CDR2 are SGHTA and FQGNSA. V lost 3 bases and J 1 base, leaving 9 bases between the germline ends. The CDR3 spans 15 residues. This CDR3 is CASSFGHLNTGELFF. In nucleotides, the CDR3 is TGTGCCAGCAGCTTCGGACACTTGAACACCGGGGAGCTGTTTTTT. The whole variable domain, remainder taken from reference TRBV7-2 and TRBJ2-2, is GAGVSQSPSNKVTEKGKDVELRCDPISGHTALYWYRQSLGQGLEFLIYFQGNSAPDKSGLPSDRFSAERTGGSVSTLTIQRTQQEDSAVYLCASSFGHLNTGELFFGEGSRLTVL.

This clone was seen once. V is TRBV15 and J is TRBJ1-4; D gene ambiguous. Looked up from germline, CDR1 is LNHNV and CDR2 is YYDKDF (reference sequence). Trimming pared 0 bases from V and 0 bases from J, leaving 8 bases between. CDR3 length: 16 amino acids. CDR3 sequence: CATSRDGRATNEKLFF. The CDR3 DNA reads as TGTGCCACCAGCAGAGATGGTCGGGCAACTAATGAAAAACTGTTTTTT.

The rearrangement joins TRBV9 to TRBJ2-7; a possible D gene is TRBD1 (6 bases). Per germline, CDR1 SGDLS and CDR2 YYNGEE. The CDR3 is 15 residues long. The V and J ends lost 6 bases and 5 bases respectively, with 21 bases between them. The CDR3 sequence is CASTRFGTSNNEQYF. The CDR3 DNA is TGTGCCAGCACCCGATTCGGGACATCTAATAACGAGCAGTACTTC.

The J gene is TRBJ2-7, the V gene TRBV5-6, with D possibly matching TRBD2 (5 bases). CDR1 and CDR2 from the germline V gene are SGHDT and YYEEEE. V lost 6 bases to trimming and J lost 1 base, with 14 bases between them. This CDR3 has 14 amino acids. The CDR3, as DNA: TGTGCCAGCACCCCATACGGGGTATCCTACGAGCAGTACTTC. This codes for CASTPYGVSYEQYF.

The CDR3 region is CASSLEGSVQETQYF. CDR3 nucleotides: TGTGCCAGCAGCTTAGAAGGGAGCGTTCAAGAGACCCAGTACTTC. The chain joins TRBV5-4 to TRBJ2-5; possible D gene TRBD2, 5 bases. V was shortened by 2 bases and J by 2 bases, with 13 bases between the two germline ends. Germline assignment: CDR1 SGHNT and CDR2 YYREEE (reference sequence). This CDR3 is built from 15 residues. The whole variable domain, filled in from reference TRBV5-4 and TRBJ2-5, reads ETGVTQSPTHLIKTRGQQVTLRCSSQSGHNTVSWYQQALGQGPQFIFQYYREEENGRGNFPPRFSGLQFPNYSSELNVNALELDDSALYLCASSLEGSVQETQYFGPGTRLLVL.

The rearrangement links TRBV2 to TRBJ2-3, with 13 positions matching TRBD2. Germline CDR1 and CDR2: SNHLY and FYNNEI. The CDR3 covers 15 residues. The junction had 2 bases not matched to a gene; V was cut back by 5 bases and J by 3 bases. The CDR3 region has the DNA TGTGCCAGCAGTATGGGACTAGCGGGGACAGATACGCAGTATTTT. This encodes CASSMGLAGTDTQYF.

The V and J genes are TRBV6-5 and TRBJ2-5, with 8 bases aligning to TRBD2. Trimming took 0 bases from V and 1 from J; bases not matched to a gene: 1. This CDR3 is built from 15 residues. From germline, CDR1 is MNHEY and CDR2 SVGAGI. CDR3 in DNA: TGTGCCAGCAGTTACTCCGCGGGGGGCCAAGAGACCCAGTACTTC. Translation gives CASSYSAGGQETQYF.

The rearrangement links TRBV7-9 to TRBJ1-3; the match to TRBD1 covers 8 bases. Germline loops: CDR1 SEHNR, CDR2 FQNEAQ (reference sequence). This CDR3 spans 15 amino acids. Losses at the gene ends were 5 bases for V and 3 bases for J; bases not matched to a gene: 6. The CDR3 is CASSPTGVGGNTIYF. The CDR3 nucleotides read TGTGCCAGCAGCCCGACAGGGGTTGGTGGAAACACCATATATTTT.

The V and J genes are TRBV30 and TRBJ2-3; a possible D gene is TRBD1 (6 bases). The CDR3 has 15 residues. Germline V CDR1 and CDR2: GTSNPN, SVGIG (reference sequence). V was pared by 4 bases and J by 0 bases, with 14 bases between. The CDR3 protein is CAWTGATASTDTQYF. The CDR3 DNA follows: TGTGCCTGGACAGGGGCCACAGCCAGCACAGATACGCAGTATTTT. Together with reference TRBV30 and TRBJ2-3, the CDR3 gives the full variable domain: SQTIHQWPATLVQPVGSPLSLECTVEGTSNPNLYWYRQAAGRGLQLLFYSVGIGQISSEVPQNLSASRPQDRQFILSSKKLLLSDSGFYLCAWTGATASTDTQYFGPGTRLTVL.

V gene TRBV6-5 combines with J gene TRBJ2-7; 7 nucleotides match TRBD1. The CDR3 extends over 15 amino acids. V gave up 0 bases and J gave up 1 base; unmatched junction bases: 3. Per germline, CDR1 MNHEY and CDR2 SVGAGI. The CDR3 nucleotides are TGTGCCAGCAGTTACTCAAGACAGGGATCCTACGAGCAGTACTTC. Protein: CASSYSRQGSYEQYF.

V and J are TRBV19 and TRBJ1-2; 9 bases match TRBD1. Germline assignment: CDR1 LNHDA and CDR2 SQIVND (reference sequence). Germline trimming cut 7 bases from V and 2 bases from J; bases unmatched to any gene: 5. The CDR3 length is 14 residues. The CDR3 here is CASNDRGINYGYTF. The CDR3, as DNA: TGTGCCAGTAACGACAGGGGGATCAACTATGGCTACACCTTC.

The J gene is TRBJ1-3, the V gene TRBV6-6, with 9 bases lining up with TRBD1. The germline V gene encodes CDR1 MNHNY and CDR2 SVGAGI (reference sequence). This CDR3 is 15 amino acids long. The ends lost 4 bases at V and 7 bases at J; junction bases unmatched: 8. As DNA, the CDR3 is TGTGCCAGCAGTTCCCCCGGGACAGGGCTCAACACCATATATTTT. As protein: CASSSPGTGLNTIYF.

There are a few counts of this clone. The chain joins TRBV5-4 to TRBJ2-7, with 15 bases that match TRBD2. V lost 4 bases and J lost 4; bases outside the gene matches: 6. CDR1 SGHNT and CDR2 YYREEE come from the germline V gene (reference sequence). The CDR3 loop spans 16 amino acids. The CDR3 region is CASSPGGLAGGYEQYF. CDR3 sequence (DNA): TGTGCCAGCAGCCCCGGGGGACTAGCGGGGGGTTACGAGCAGTACTTC.